This T cell receptor beta chain was sequenced during a study of graft-versus-host responses after intestinal transplantation (dated by TCRdb to the early 2020s). Context from the whole study: The transplants that recipients received were multivisceral, liver-intestinal, or isolated intestinal. All recipients received anti-thymocyte globulin induction followed by maintenance tacrolimus and steroids for 3 to 4 years. After intestinal transplantation, graft-versus-host and host-versus-graft alloreactive T cell clones in the graft, circulation and bone marrow were tracked using bulk TCR-beta CDR3 sequencing. To identify alloreactive clones, pre-transplant mixed lymphocyte reaction products were sequenced and then compared with unstimulated pre-transplant donor and recipient T cells. The cohort enrolled 20 to 30 intestinal transplant recipients, one of whom was a retransplant, and a few patients without pretransplant specimens were excluded. A peak of at least 4% donor T cells among recipient peripheral blood mononuclear cells was the definition used for donor T cell macrochimerism. Samples from a few later patients were sequenced in-house on an Illumina MiSeq with MiXCR processing rather than by the commercial service.

Here is what the overall study found, with its caveats: Peak levels of circulating GvH clones were associated with declines in HvG clones early after transplant. High GvH to HvG T cell clonal ratios were observed in the allografts of patients with donor T cell macrochimerism. GvH clones were found in recipient bone marrow, and some of the GvH clones appeared earlier in ileal mucosa or blood, which is consistent with an intestinal mucosal origin. The conclusions were limited by the relatively low number and heterogeneity of the intestinal transplant patients.

Reading from cysteine to phenylalanine, the CDR3 counts 16 amino acids. The entry retains the CDR3 DNA only, 48 bases that are in frame from base 1. CDR1 and CDR2 (SGHNT, YENEEA) derive from the germline V gene. V gives up 1 base and J gives up 4 bases, and the segment between their germline ends measures 14 bases. As regards this clone: The antigen it recognizes is unknown. No clone much larger than this one lies a single base away; base qualities are absent.

After transplant, bone marrow was aspirated from the posterior iliac crest or from another site selected by the physician. Library preparation employed the immunoSEQ multiplex PCR assay. Adaptive Biotechnologies carried out high-throughput TCR-beta CDR3 sequencing of genomic DNA for most patients. The source study handled its data this way. Adaptive's ImmunoSEQ software supplied the TCR sequencing data for around 19 patients, while MiXCR and VDJtools were used to process a few other patients. Because the origin of CDR3 nucleotide sequences shared between donor and recipient could not be assigned, those sequences were removed. At least 2-fold expansion over unstimulated cells and a minimum CFSE-low frequency of 0.002% (template counts) or 0.001% (read counts) were required for clones to be classified as alloreactive. Mappable clones were those detected in sequenced pre-transplant spleen, lymph node, or MLR CFSE-low populations of the donor or recipient. The cumulative frequency of alloreactive clones was calculated as a percentage of all sequences, weighted by copy number. TCRdb re-hosts the immuneACCESS table, in-frame sequences only. Its copies lack some clones; in the studies checked, an unresolved V gene accounts for under half of them, and the cause for the rest is not known. Clone size and the V and J calls come from that table; the DNA yielded D and trimming. The sample data list around 3,000 clones, and about 93% of these were observed just once. Under 5% of the sample lies in the top ten.

Material: bone marrow, obtained 350 to 400 days after transplant. Recombination linked TRBV11-3 to TRBJ1-5; TRBD1 could be the D gene, as 5 bases match. The TCR comes from a human patient who received an intestinal transplant, so some T cells may come from the graft donor. CDR3 sequence: CASSLAAGGVNQPQHF. The bases read TGTGCCAGCAGCTTAGCCGCGGGAGGGGTGAATCAGCCCCAGCATTTT.